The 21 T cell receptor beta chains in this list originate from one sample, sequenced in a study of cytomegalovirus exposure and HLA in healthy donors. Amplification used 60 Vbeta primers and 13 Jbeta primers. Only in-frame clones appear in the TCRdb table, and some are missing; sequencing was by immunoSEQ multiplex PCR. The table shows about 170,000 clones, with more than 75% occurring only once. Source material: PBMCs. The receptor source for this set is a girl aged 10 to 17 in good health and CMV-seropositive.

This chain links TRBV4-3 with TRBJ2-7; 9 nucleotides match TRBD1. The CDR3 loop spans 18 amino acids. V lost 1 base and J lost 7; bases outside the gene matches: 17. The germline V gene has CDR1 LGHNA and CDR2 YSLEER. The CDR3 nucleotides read TGCGCCAGCAGCCAAGGCTCCAGTTCGTGGGACAGGGATGAGGAGCAGTACTTC. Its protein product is CASSQGSSSWDRDEEQYF.

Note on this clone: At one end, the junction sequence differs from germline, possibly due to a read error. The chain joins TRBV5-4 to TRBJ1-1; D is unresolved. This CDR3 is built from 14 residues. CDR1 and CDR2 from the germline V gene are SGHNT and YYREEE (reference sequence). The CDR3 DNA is TGTGCCAGCAGTTTGGGGAGCCCGACTGTCGAAGCTTTCTTT. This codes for CASSLGSPTVEAFF.

As DNA, the CDR3 is TGCAGCGTTGGGGCAGGGGAGTCGCGCGGCTACACCTTC. It encodes CSVGAGESRGYTF. J is TRBJ1-2 and V is TRBV29-1, with a possible D match to TRBD1 (6 bases). Germline V CDR1 and CDR2: SQVTM, ANQGSEA. V shed 4 bases and J shed 8 bases, with 17 bases lying between them. The length of the CDR3 is 13 residues.

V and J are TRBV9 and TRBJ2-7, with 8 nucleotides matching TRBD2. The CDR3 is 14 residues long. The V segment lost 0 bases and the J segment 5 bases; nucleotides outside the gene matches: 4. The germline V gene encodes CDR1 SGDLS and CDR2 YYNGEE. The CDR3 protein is CASSVAGGPHEQYF. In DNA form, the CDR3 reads TGTGCCAGCAGCGTAGCGGGAGGGCCCCACGAGCAGTACTTC.

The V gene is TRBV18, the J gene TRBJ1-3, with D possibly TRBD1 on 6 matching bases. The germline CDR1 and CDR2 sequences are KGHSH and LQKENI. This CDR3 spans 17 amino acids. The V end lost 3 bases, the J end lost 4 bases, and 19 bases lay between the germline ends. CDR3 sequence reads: CASSPRRTGGTGNTIYF. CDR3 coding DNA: TGTGCCAGCTCACCCCGAAGAACGGGGGGCACCGGAAACACCATATATTTT.

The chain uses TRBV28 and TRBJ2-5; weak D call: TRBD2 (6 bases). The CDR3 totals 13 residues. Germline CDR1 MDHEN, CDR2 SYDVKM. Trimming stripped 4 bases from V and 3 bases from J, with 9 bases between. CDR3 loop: CASSSVAEETQYF. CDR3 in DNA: TGTGCCAGCAGTTCTGTAGCGGAAGAGACCCAGTACTTC.

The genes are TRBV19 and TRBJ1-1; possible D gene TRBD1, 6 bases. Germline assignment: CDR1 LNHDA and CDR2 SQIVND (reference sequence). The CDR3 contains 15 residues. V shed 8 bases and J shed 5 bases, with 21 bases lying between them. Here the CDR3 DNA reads TGTGCCAGTTTCACTTATGTGGGGGCGGGTACTGAAGCTTTCTTT. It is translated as CASFTYVGAGTEAFF.

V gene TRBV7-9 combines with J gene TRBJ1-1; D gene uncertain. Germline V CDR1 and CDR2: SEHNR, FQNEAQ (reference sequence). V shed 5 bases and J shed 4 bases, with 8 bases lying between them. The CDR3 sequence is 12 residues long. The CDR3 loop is CASSPGPTEAFF. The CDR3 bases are TGTGCCAGCAGCCCGGGTCCCACTGAAGCTTTCTTT.

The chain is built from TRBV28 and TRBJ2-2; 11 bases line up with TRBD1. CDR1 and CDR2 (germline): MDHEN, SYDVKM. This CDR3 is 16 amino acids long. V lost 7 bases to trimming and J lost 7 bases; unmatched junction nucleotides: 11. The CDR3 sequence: CASTPSGQGAGGELFF. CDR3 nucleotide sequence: TGTGCCAGCACCCCGTCAGGACAGGGGGCGGGCGGGGAGCTGTTTTTT.

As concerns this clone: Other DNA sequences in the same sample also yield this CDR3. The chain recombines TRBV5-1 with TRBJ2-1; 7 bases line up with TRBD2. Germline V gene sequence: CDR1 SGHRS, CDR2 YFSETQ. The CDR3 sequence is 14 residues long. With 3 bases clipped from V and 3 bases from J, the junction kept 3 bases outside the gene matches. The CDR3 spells CASSSAGSYNEQFF. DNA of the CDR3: TGCGCCAGCAGCTCAGCGGGAAGCTACAATGAGCAGTTCTTC. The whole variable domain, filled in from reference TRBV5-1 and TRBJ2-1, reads KAGVTQTPRYLIKTRGQQVTLSCSPISGHRSVSWYQQTPGQGLQFLFEYFSETQRNKGNFPGRFSGRQFSNSRSEMNVSTLELGDSALYLCASSSAGSYNEQFFGPGTRLTVL.

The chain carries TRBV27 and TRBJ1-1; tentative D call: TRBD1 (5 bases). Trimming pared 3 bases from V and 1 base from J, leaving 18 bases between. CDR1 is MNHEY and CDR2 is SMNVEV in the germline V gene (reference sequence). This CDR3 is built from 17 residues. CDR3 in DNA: TGTGCCAGCAGTTTCCAAGGACATTCGACGGGGAACACTGAAGCTTTCTTT. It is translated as CASSFQGHSTGNTEAFF.

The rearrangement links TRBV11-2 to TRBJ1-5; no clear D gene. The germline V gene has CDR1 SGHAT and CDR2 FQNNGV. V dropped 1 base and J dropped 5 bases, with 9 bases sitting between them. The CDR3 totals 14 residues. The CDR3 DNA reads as TGTGCCAGCAGCTTAGGGGCAGCGGATCAGCCCCAGCATTTT. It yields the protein CASSLGAADQPQHF.

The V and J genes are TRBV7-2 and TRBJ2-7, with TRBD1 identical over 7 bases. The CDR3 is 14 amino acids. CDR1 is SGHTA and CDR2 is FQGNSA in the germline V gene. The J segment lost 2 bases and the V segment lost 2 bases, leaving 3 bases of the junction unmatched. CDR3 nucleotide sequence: TGTGCCAGCAGCTTATATAGGGGGCCCTACGAGCAGTACTTC. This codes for CASSLYRGPYEQYF. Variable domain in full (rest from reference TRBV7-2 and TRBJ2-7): GAGVSQSPSNKVTEKGKDVELRCDPISGHTALYWYRQSLGQGLEFLIYFQGNSAPDKSGLPSDRFSAERTGGSVSTLTIQRTQQEDSAVYLCASSLYRGPYEQYFGPGTRLTVT.

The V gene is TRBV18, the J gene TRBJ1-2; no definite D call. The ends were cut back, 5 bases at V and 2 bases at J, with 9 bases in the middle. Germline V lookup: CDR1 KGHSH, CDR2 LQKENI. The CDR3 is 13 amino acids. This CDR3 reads CASSTEQNYGYTF. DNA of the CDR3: TGTGCCAGCTCAACGGAGCAGAACTATGGCTACACCTTC.

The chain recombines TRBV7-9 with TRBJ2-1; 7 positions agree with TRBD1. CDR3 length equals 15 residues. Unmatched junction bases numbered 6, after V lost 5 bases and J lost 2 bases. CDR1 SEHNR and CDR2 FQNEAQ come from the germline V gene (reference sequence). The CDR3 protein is CASSSTRGPYNEQFF. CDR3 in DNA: TGTGCCAGCAGCAGTACGAGGGGGCCCTACAATGAGCAGTTCTTC.

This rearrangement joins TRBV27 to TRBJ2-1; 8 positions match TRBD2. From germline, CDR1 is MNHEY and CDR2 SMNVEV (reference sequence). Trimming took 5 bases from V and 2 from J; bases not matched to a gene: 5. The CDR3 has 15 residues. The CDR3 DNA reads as TGTGCCAGCAGTCCCCCAGCGGGAGCCTACAATGAGCAGTTCTTC. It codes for CASSPPAGAYNEQFF.

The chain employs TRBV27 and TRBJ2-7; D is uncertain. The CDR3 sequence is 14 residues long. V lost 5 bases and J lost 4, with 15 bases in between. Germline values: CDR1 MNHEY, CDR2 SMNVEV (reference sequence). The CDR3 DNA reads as TGTGCCAGCAGTCCCCCTGACACCTATTACGAGCAGTACTTC. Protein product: CASSPPDTYYEQYF.

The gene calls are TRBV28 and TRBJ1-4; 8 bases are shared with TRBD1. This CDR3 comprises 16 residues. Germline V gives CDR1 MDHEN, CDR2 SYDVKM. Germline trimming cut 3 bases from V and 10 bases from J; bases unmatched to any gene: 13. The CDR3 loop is CASSFGWGTGGVKLFF. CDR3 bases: TGTGCCAGCAGTTTTGGGTGGGGGACAGGTGGAGTAAAACTGTTTTTT.

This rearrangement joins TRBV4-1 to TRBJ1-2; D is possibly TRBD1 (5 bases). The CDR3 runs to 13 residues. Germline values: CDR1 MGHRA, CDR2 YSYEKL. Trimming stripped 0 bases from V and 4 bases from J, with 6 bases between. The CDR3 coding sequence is TGCGCCAGCAGCCAAGAAGGGGTCTATGGCTACACCTTC. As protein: CASSQEGVYGYTF.

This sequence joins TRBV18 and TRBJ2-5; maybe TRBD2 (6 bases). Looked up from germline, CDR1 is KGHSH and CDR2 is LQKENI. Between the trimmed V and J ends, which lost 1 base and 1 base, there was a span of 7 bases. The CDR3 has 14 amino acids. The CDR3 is CASSPRGVQETQYF. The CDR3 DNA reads TGTGCCAGCTCACCACGCGGGGTCCAAGAGACCCAGTACTTC.

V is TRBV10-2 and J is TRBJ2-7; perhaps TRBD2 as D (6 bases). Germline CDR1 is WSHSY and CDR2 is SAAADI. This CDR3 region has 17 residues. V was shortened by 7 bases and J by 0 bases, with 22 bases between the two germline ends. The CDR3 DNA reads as TGCGCCAGCACCACGACTAGTCGGGGAACCAGCTCCTACGAGCAGTACTTC. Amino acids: CASTTTSRGTSSYEQYF.